These T cell receptor beta chains were read from a single sample in a study of cytomegalovirus exposure and HLA in healthy donors. Generated by immunoSEQ multiplex PCR, the TCRdb table keeps only in-frame clones and is missing some. The profile shows around 150,000 clones, over 70% of them singletons. Sequenced: PBMCs. The receptors here all came from a woman aged 40 to 50 in good health and CMV-seronegative. Each CDR3 is given with its conserved first and last residue. The order of the fields is D gene, clone size, J gene, V gene, CDR3 protein, CDR3 DNA. D genes are given only for firm matches. For some rows the clone size is stated as once, few or many, or as a class when expanded; others skip it.

>TRBD2|-|TRBJ2-2|TRBV4-3
CASTSLAGRGELFF
TGCGCCAGCACCTCACTAGCGGGAAGAGGGGAGCTGTTTTTT
>-|-|TRBJ1-1|TRBV7-2
CASTGWNTEAFF
TGTGCCAGCACAGGGTGGAACACTGAAGCTTTCTTT
>TRBD2|-|TRBJ2-7|TRBV5-5
CASSSTSGGALRGYEQYF
TGTGCCAGCAGCTCCACTAGCGGGGGGGCCCTTAGGGGGTACGAGCAGTACTTC
>-|-|TRBJ1-3|TRBV9
CASGGGGSGNTIYF
TGTGCCAGCGGCGGGGGGGGCTCTGGAAACACCATATATTTT
>-|-|TRBJ2-7|TRBV9
CASSVASQGGEQYF
TGTGCCAGCAGCGTAGCTAGCCAAGGGGGCGAGCAGTACTTC
>-|-|TRBJ2-5|TRBV2
CATALEKETQYF
TGTGCCACCGCTCTAGAAAAAGAGACCCAGTACTTC
>TRBD2|-|TRBJ2-5|TRBV7-9
CSSSLSRGGEETQYF
TGTTCCAGCAGCTTATCCCGGGGGGGCGAAGAGACCCAGTACTTC
>TRBD1|once|TRBJ1-2|TRBV30
CAWSKGGENGYTF
TGTGCCTGGAGTAAAGGGGGCGAAAATGGCTACACCTTC
>-|-|TRBJ1-4|TRBV19
CASSALSGRPNEKLFF
TGTGCCAGTAGTGCCCTCTCAGGGCGCCCTAATGAAAAACTGTTTTTT
>TRBD2|-|TRBJ2-7|TRBV19
CASSPGLVPSEQYF
TGTGCCAGTAGTCCGGGACTAGTCCCCAGCGAGCAGTACTTC
>TRBD2|-|TRBJ2-2|TRBV7-2
CASSFRGSGVRNTGELFF
TGTGCCAGCAGCTTCCGAGGGAGCGGGGTCAGGAACACCGGGGAGCTGTTTTTT
>-|-|TRBJ1-1|TRBV29-1
CSVPLTGNTEAFF
TGCAGCGTTCCTTTAACAGGGAACACTGAAGCTTTCTTT
>TRBD2|-|TRBJ2-7|TRBV7-2
CASSLGLAGDSEQYF
TGTGCCAGCAGCTTAGGTCTAGCGGGGGACTCCGAGCAGTACTTC
>-|-|TRBJ2-4|TRBV28
CASSPESGRIQYF
TGTGCCAGCAGCCCCGAGTCTGGGCGCATTCAGTACTTC
>-|-|TRBJ2-5|TRBV7-9
CASTGGREETQYF
TGTGCCAGCACCGGGGGGCGAGAAGAGACCCAGTACTTC
>-|few|TRBJ2-7|TRBV2
CASSEPTGSSSYEQYF
TGTGCCAGCAGTGAACCGACAGGATCAAGCTCCTACGAGCAGTACTTC
>-|-|TRBJ1-2|TRBV6-1
CASSGTLTRGEGYTF
TGTGCCAGCAGCGGGACACTCACCCGGGGGGAGGGCTACACCTTC
>-|-|TRBJ2-3|TRBV7-2
CASTLRGPQYTQYF
TGTGCCAGCACCCTCAGGGGACCACAATATACGCAGTATTTT
>TRBD1|few|TRBJ2-4|TRBV28
CASSFSMGDRVF
TGTGCCAGCAGTTTTTCCATGGGGGACAGGGTTTTC
>-|-|TRBJ2-1|TRBV28
CASSFSLWGLPSYNEQFF
TGTGCCAGCAGCTTTAGTCTCTGGGGCCTCCCCTCCTACAATGAGCAGTTCTTC
>-|-|TRBJ2-1|TRBV9
CASSPRRGDEQFF
TGTGCCAGCAGCCCCCGAAGAGGCGATGAGCAGTTCTTC
>TRBD2|-|TRBJ2-5|TRBV6-5
CASSRGGGSQETQYF
TGTGCCAGCAGCAGAGGCGGGGGAAGCCAAGAGACCCAGTACTTC
>-|-|TRBJ2-7|TRBV5-5
CASSGTGYEQYF
TGTGCCAGCAGCGGTACGGGGTACGAGCAGTACTTC
>TRBD2|-|TRBJ2-2|TRBV7-2
CASSPLAGDAGELFF
TGTGCCAGCAGCCCTCTAGCGGGGGATGCCGGGGAGCTGTTTTTT
>TRBD1|-|TRBJ1-2|TRBV2
CASHRTGNGYTF
TGTGCCAGCCACAGGACAGGGAATGGCTACACCTTC
>TRBD1|-|TRBJ1-5|TRBV7-9
CASSSTGDQPQHF
TGTGCCAGCAGTTCCACAGGGGATCAGCCCCAGCATTTT
>TRBD2|few|TRBJ2-2|TRBV4-3
CASSQTNGAGDLGNTGELFF
TGCGCCAGCAGCCAAACGAACGGAGCGGGAGATCTGGGGAACACCGGGGAGCTGTTTTTT
>TRBD2|few|TRBJ2-5|TRBV18
CASSQRGRGETQYF
TGTGCCAGCTCACAACGGGGGAGGGGAGAGACCCAGTACTTC
>TRBD1|-|TRBJ2-5|TRBV11-2
CASSSLGQGTEETQYF
TGTGCCAGCAGCTCCCTCGGACAGGGGACGGAAGAGACCCAGTACTTC
>-|-|TRBJ1-3|TRBV19
CASSMTASGNTIYF
TGTGCCAGTAGTATGACAGCCTCTGGAAACACCATATATTTT
>TRBD1|-|TRBJ2-1|TRBV2
CASIGQGPYNEQFF
TGTGCCAGCATAGGACAGGGGCCTTACAATGAGCAGTTCTTC
>-|-|TRBJ2-5|TRBV7-9
CASSPRIGSQETQYF
TGTGCCAGCAGCCCCCGGATCGGGAGCCAAGAGACCCAGTACTTC
>TRBD1|-|TRBJ2-7|TRBV27
CASTTPGQGFYEQYF
TGTGCCAGCACCACCCCAGGACAGGGATTTTACGAGCAGTACTTC
>TRBD2|-|TRBJ2-1|TRBV7-2
CASSLVAGDTSYNEQFF
TGTGCCAGCAGCTTAGTAGCGGGGGACACGTCGTACAATGAGCAGTTCTTC
>TRBD1|few|TRBJ2-5|TRBV19
CASSIDRVQETQYF
TGTGCCAGTAGTATCGACAGGGTCCAAGAGACCCAGTACTTC
>-|-|TRBJ2-2|TRBV29-1
CSVEDLGRRTGELFF
TGCAGCGTTGAAGATCTAGGGAGGCGTACCGGGGAGCTGTTTTTT
>TRBD2|-|TRBJ2-5|TRBV5-4
CASSPPGGVEETQYF
TGTGCCAGCAGCCCCCCGGGAGGGGTAGAAGAGACCCAGTACTTC
>-|-|TRBJ1-2|TRBV12-1
CASSREREVTNYGYTF
TGTGCCAGCAGTAGAGAGCGCGAGGTAACTAACTATGGCTACACCTTC
>TRBD2|-|TRBJ2-5|TRBV4-2
CASSRGLAGDEQYF
TGTGCCAGCAGCCGAGGACTAGCGGGGGACGAACAGTACTTC
>-|-|TRBJ2-3|TRBV7-3
CASSPGHSTDTQYF
TGTGCCAGCAGCCCGGGACATAGCACAGATACGCAGTATTTT
>-|-|TRBJ2-3|TRBV10-1
CASSEKEGRSPTDTQYF
TGCGCCAGCAGTGAGAAGGAGGGCAGATCCCCTACAGATACGCAGTATTTT
>TRBD2|once|TRBJ2-5|TRBV5-6
CASSLPGGPSGKTQYF
TGTGCCAGCAGCTTACCGGGAGGGCCTTCGGGGAAGACCCAGTACTTC
>-|-|TRBJ2-3|TRBV7-2
CASSFSREIGDTQYF
TGTGCCAGCAGCTTCTCACGGGAGATCGGAGATACGCAGTATTTT
>TRBD1|-|TRBJ2-2|TRBV18
CASSTGQKNTGELFF
TGTGCCAGCTCAACGGGACAGAAGAACACCGGGGAGCTGTTTTTT
>-|-|TRBJ1-1|TRBV11-3
CASSWGTPEAFF
TGTGCCAGCAGCTGGGGGACACCTGAAGCTTTCTTT
>-|-|TRBJ1-3|TRBV7-2
CASSLVGVSSGNTIYF
TGTGCCAGCAGCTTAGTGGGCGTGAGCTCTGGAAACACCATATATTTT
>-|-|TRBJ2-7|TRBV5-1
CASSLDAGGIYEQYF
TGCGCCAGCAGCTTGGATGCAGGGGGGATCTACGAGCAGTACTTC
>TRBD2|-|TRBJ2-3|TRBV7-3
CASSKGPLAGRMTTDTQYF
TGTGCCAGCAGCAAGGGCCCCTTAGCGGGACGGATGACAACAGATACGCAGTATTTT
>TRBD1|-|TRBJ2-7|TRBV28
CASSLRQGAYYEQYF
TGTGCCAGCAGTCTCAGACAGGGGGCATACTACGAGCAGTACTTC
>-|-|TRBJ2-3|TRBV7-8
CASSLLIGTPSTDTQYF
TGTGCCAGCAGCTTACTGATAGGGACACCGAGCACAGATACGCAGTATTTT
>-|-|TRBJ2-1|TRBV9
CASSVAQGLGNEQFF
TGTGCCAGCAGCGTAGCCCAGGGGTTAGGCAATGAGCAGTTCTTC
>TRBD2|-|TRBJ2-7|TRBV4-3
CASSPLRAGGPGEQYF
TGCGCCAGCAGCCCCCTAAGGGCGGGAGGGCCTGGCGAGCAGTACTTC
>TRBD2|-|TRBJ2-3|TRBV2
CASKSSGTSDTQYF
TGTGCCAGCAAGTCTAGCGGGACCTCAGATACGCAGTATTTT
>-|-|TRBJ1-6|TRBV28
CASSGTWGGPLHF
TGTGCCAGCAGCGGGACATGGGGGGGTCCCCTCCACTTT
>TRBD2|-|TRBJ2-7|TRBV11-2
CASSLASGGAYEQYF
TGTGCCAGCAGCTTAGCTAGCGGGGGGGCGTACGAGCAGTACTTC
>-|-|TRBJ2-7|TRBV5-6
CASSLPGFLSNSYEQYF
TGTGCCAGCAGCTTACCCGGGTTCTTAAGTAACTCCTACGAGCAGTACTTC
>-|-|TRBJ1-2|TRBV28
CASSGPNYGYTF
TGTGCCAGCTCTGGCCCAAACTATGGCTACACCTTC
>-|-|TRBJ2-1|TRBV4-2
CASSPVAGEQFF
TGTGCCAGCAGCCCCGTGGCAGGGGAGCAGTTCTTC
>TRBD1|-|TRBJ2-2|TRBV4-2
CASSQKPHRGRGTGELFF
TGTGCCAGCAGCCAAAAACCGCACAGGGGAAGGGGAACCGGGGAGCTGTTTTTT